Detailed here is one TCR beta chain. The data were obtained in a study of T cell clones after liver transplantation. V was cut by 6 bases and J by 2 bases, with 9 bases left in between. CDR3 length equals 13 residues. In germline, CDR1 is MNHNY, CDR2 SVGAGI (reference sequence). Clones were read by immunoSEQ multiplex PCR, and TCRdb kept only the in-frame ones, dropping some. The sample shows roughly 60,000 clones, approximately 70% of them seen only once. Sorting of unstimulated PBMCs yielded separate CD3+CD4+ and CD3+CD8+ fractions. The chain combines TRBV6-6 with TRBJ2-3; D perhaps matches TRBD1 (6 bases). This specimen consisted of CD4+ T cells from blood, obtained at the approximately 15-month timepoint. The origin of this receptor is a human patient who received a liver transplant. These T cells may partly come from the graft donor. The CDR3: CASRRTVTDTQYF. CDR3 coding DNA: TGTGCCAGCAGAAGGACAGTCACAGATACGCAGTATTTT.